This section outlines one T cell receptor beta chain sequence together with its context. The data belong to a study of siplizumab effects on memory and regulatory T cells. Sequencing was performed with immunoSEQ multiplex PCR; in TCRdb, only in-frame clones are kept and a portion is missing. The top ten clones hold roughly 20% of a sample with some 80,000 clones, just under 95% of them seen once. Germline V CDR1 and CDR2: MGHRA, YSYEKL. The CDR3 totals 16 residues. The V and J ends lost 3 bases and 4 bases, in that order; junction bases with no gene match: 7. The genes are TRBV4-1 and TRBJ2-1, with 9 bases identical to TRBD1. The sample consisted of CD8+ T cells sorted from blood. The TCR originated in a human donor in good health. Here the CDR3 reads CASSQARTGEYNEQFF. The CDR3 DNA reads TGCGCCAGCAGCCAGGCCAGGACAGGGGAGTACAATGAGCAGTTCTTC.